These 23 T cell receptor beta chains came from one sample sequenced in a study of CD8 T cells in Susac syndrome (dated by TCRdb to the late 2010s). Libraries were made using the immunoSEQ multiplex PCR assay. RNA was extracted with the RNeasy kit and about 0.45 to 1 ug was reverse transcribed using random hexamers. Through fastp at Q25 and MiXCR, TCRdb rebuilt clones from the public reads, retaining in-frame beta chains. Every CDR3 protein is listed once, alongside the most common genes and DNA of its rows. Within this sample are about 150,000 distinct CDR3 sequences, with about 90% of them counted one time only. The top ten hold roughly 0.08% of the sample. Sequenced sample: CD4+ T cells from PBMCs. These receptors were obtained from a human donor in good health.

The chain couples TRBV28 to TRBJ1-1; TRBD1 agrees at 10 bases. Trimming took 4 bases from V and 10 from J; bases not matched to a gene: 12. The V gene's germline CDR1 is MDHEN and CDR2 SYDVKM. The CDR3 runs 15 residues. Written as DNA, the CDR3 is TGTGCCAGCAGTTCAACGGACAGGGGGTGGCTCTTAGCTTTCTTT. It is translated as CASSSTDRGWLLAFF.

The count of this clonotype is one. The CDR3 bases are TGCAGCGTTGACACGGGAAGAGGGGACAATGAGCAGTTCTTC. Translating it yields CSVDTGRGDNEQFF. The J gene is TRBJ2-1, the V gene TRBV29-1, with D possibly being TRBD1 or TRBD2 (5 bases each). This CDR3 spans 14 amino acids. The germline V and J ends were trimmed by 3 bases and 5 bases, with 14 bases remaining between them. Germline CDR1 reads SQVTM; CDR2 reads ANQGSEA.

This sequence joins TRBV25-1 and TRBJ2-1; D may be TRBD2 (6 bases). The V and J ends lost 5 bases and 9 bases respectively, with 17 bases between them. This CDR3 is built from 14 residues. Germline CDR1 MGHDK, CDR2 SYGVNS. The CDR3 DNA sequence: TGTGCCAGCAGTTGGTTGTCGGGGGAGAGTGAGCAGTTCTTC. Its protein is CASSWLSGESEQFF.

This chain connects TRBV7-9 to TRBJ1-1; possibly TRBD1 for D (5 bases). CDR3 length: 14 residues. Germline loops: CDR1 SEHNR, CDR2 FQNEAQ (reference sequence). V lost 5 bases and J lost 6, with 16 bases in between. CDR3 sequence (DNA): TGTGCCAGCAGCCCGAGGACGGGGGTCCCTGAAGCTTTCTTT. Amino acid sequence: CASSPRTGVPEAFF.

This clonotype was found once. The chain uses TRBV18 and TRBJ2-1; D is unresolved. This CDR3 has 13 amino acids. From germline, CDR1 is KGHSH and CDR2 LQKENI. V dropped 3 bases and J dropped 2 bases, with 5 bases sitting between them. CDR3 DNA sequence: TGTGCCAGCTCACCTAGTACCTACAATGAGCAGTTCTTC. Translating it yields CASSPSTYNEQFF. The full variable domain, its missing parts supplied by reference TRBV18 and TRBJ2-1, is NAGVMQNPRHLVRRRGQEARLRCSPMKGHSHVYWYRQLPEEGLKFMVYLQKENIIDESGMPKERFSAEFPKEGPSILRIQQVVRGDSAAYFCASSPSTYNEQFFGPGTRLTVL.

The V and J genes are TRBV3-1 and TRBJ1-1; possibly TRBD1 for D (6 bases). V was clipped by 1 base and J by 9 bases, with 18 bases between them. From germline, CDR1 is LGHDT and CDR2 YNNKEL (reference sequence). The CDR3 has 15 amino acids. CDR3 DNA: TGTGCCAGCAGCCAAGTCACCGGGACAACGATTAAAGCTTTCTTT. The encoded protein is CASSQVTGTTIKAFF. The full variable domain, rest sourced from reference TRBV3-1 and TRBJ1-1, is DTAVSQTPKYLVTQMGNDKSIKCEQNLGHDTMYWYKQDSKKFLKIMFSYNNKELIINETVPNRFSPKSPDKAHLNLHINSLELGDSAVYFCASSQVTGTTIKAFFGQGTRLTVV.

V usage is TRBV7-6 and J usage is TRBJ1-1; D unclear. Per germline, CDR1 SGHVS and CDR2 FNYEAQ. The V end was cut by 6 bases, the J end by 4 bases, with 18 bases between. The CDR3 is 15 residues long. The CDR3: CASSHSFAKGTEAFF. CDR3 coding DNA: TGTGCCAGCAGTCATTCCTTTGCCAAGGGCACTGAAGCTTTCTTT.

The chain joins TRBV2 to TRBJ1-2; 7 bases fit TRBD1. The CDR3 is 15 amino acids. V trimming: 2 bases; J trimming: 4 bases; junction bases outside the gene matches: 7. Per germline, CDR1 SNHLY and CDR2 FYNNEI. CDR3: CASSEWQGGSYGYTF. In nucleotides, the CDR3 is TGTGCCAGCAGTGAATGGCAGGGGGGATCCTATGGCTACACCTTC.

The J gene is TRBJ2-2, the V gene TRBV20-1; 9 nucleotides align to TRBD2. This CDR3 has 15 residues. The germline V gene encodes CDR1 DFQATT and CDR2 SNEGSKA (reference sequence). The junction had 6 bases not matched to a gene; V was cut back by 3 bases and J by 4 bases. As DNA, the CDR3 is TGCAGTGCTAGCAGTCTAGCGGGACGCACCGGGGAGCTGTTTTTT. Residues: CSASSLAGRTGELFF.

The J gene is TRBJ2-1, the V gene TRBV3-1; 12 nucleotides match TRBD1. From germline, CDR1 is LGHDT and CDR2 YNNKEL (reference sequence). The J segment lost 9 bases and the V segment lost 4 bases, leaving 4 bases of the junction unmatched. This CDR3 has 14 residues. The DNA for the CDR3 is TGTGCCAGCAGCCCCCGGGACAGGGGGCTTGAGCAGTTCTTC. This encodes CASSPRDRGLEQFF.

This rearrangement joins TRBV20-1 to TRBJ2-3, with 8 positions matching TRBD2. The CDR3 loop spans 13 amino acids. The V and J ends lost 7 bases and 2 bases, in that order; junction bases with no gene match: 5. Germline loops: CDR1 DFQATT, CDR2 SNEGSKA (reference sequence). The CDR3 protein is CSVKGLDTDTQYF. The DNA for the CDR3 is TGCAGTGTAAAGGGACTAGACACAGATACGCAGTATTTT.

J is TRBJ2-7 and V is TRBV7-2; D unclear. Trimming stripped 2 bases from V and 4 bases from J, with 12 bases between. The germline CDR1 and CDR2 sequences are SGHTA and FQGNSA. The CDR3 totals 14 residues. CDR3 loop: CASSLRLLGYEQYF. The CDR3 nucleotides are TGTGCCAGCAGCTTACGACTCCTGGGGTACGAGCAGTACTTC.

V gene TRBV5-6 combines with J gene TRBJ2-3, with TRBD1 matching over 7 bases. V lost 3 bases, J lost 0 bases, and 1 base stayed unmatched. Germline CDR1 and CDR2: SGHDT and YYEEEE. The CDR3 length is 14 residues. The CDR3 region is CASSYRGSTDTQYF. CDR3 coding DNA: TGTGCCAGCAGCTACAGGGGTAGCACAGATACGCAGTATTTT.

The chain couples TRBV5-1 to TRBJ2-3, with TRBD2 matching over 9 bases. J lost 0 bases, V lost 6 bases, and 5 bases had no gene match. The CDR3 has 15 amino acids. CDR1 is SGHRS, CDR2 YFSETQ, per germline. In DNA, the CDR3 is TGCGCCAGCAAGACTAGCGGAGAAAGCACAGATACGCAGTATTTT. This translates into CASKTSGESTDTQYF.

This chain links TRBV9 with TRBJ2-3, with D hard to call. Germline V gene data show CDR1 as SGDLS and CDR2 as YYNGEE. The germline V and J ends were trimmed by 0 bases and 0 bases, with 11 bases remaining between them. CDR3 size: 16 residues. The CDR3 DNA sequence: TGTGCCAGCAGCGTAGCTACCTTGGGGAGCACAGATACGCAGTATTTT. Its protein product is CASSVATLGSTDTQYF.

V usage is TRBV6-5 and J usage is TRBJ1-1; tentative D call: TRBD1 (5 bases). Germline V gives CDR1 MNHEY, CDR2 SVGAGI. V was clipped by 0 bases and J by 1 base, with 18 bases between them. The CDR3 has 18 residues. The CDR3 region has the DNA TGTGCCAGCAGTTACTCCGGGGGGATTGGGCTTAGGAACACTGAAGCTTTCTTT. As protein: CASSYSGGIGLRNTEAFF.

Only one count was recorded for this clonotype. J is TRBJ2-5 and V is TRBV29-1; D may be TRBD1 (5 bases). The CDR3 has 14 residues. V was pared by 3 bases and J by 5 bases, with 16 bases between. From germline, CDR1 is SQVTM and CDR2 ANQGSEA. The CDR3 DNA reads as TGCAGCGTTGAGGGGCTCCACTTTCGGGAGACCCAGTACTTC. Protein sequence: CSVEGLHFRETQYF.

The genes are TRBV6-2 or TRBV6-3 and TRBJ1-3; TRBD1 aligns across 11 bases. From germline, CDR1 is MNHEY and CDR2 SVGEGT. V was pared by 2 bases and J by 3 bases, with 9 bases of the junction left unmatched. The CDR3 loop spans 18 amino acids. This CDR3 is CASSYRAGQGAHGNTIYF. In DNA, the CDR3 is TGTGCCAGCAGTTACCGCGCCGGACAGGGGGCACATGGAAACACCATATATTTT.

The chain recombines TRBV2 with TRBJ2-5; TRBD1 matches at 8 bases. This CDR3 is built from 13 residues. Germline loops: CDR1 SNHLY, CDR2 FYNNEI. Trimming cost V 4 bases and J 6 bases; bases outside gene matches: 4. CDR3 loop: CASSVGQGQTQYF. CDR3 DNA: TGTGCCAGCAGTGTAGGACAGGGACAGACCCAGTACTTC.

This chain connects TRBV14 to TRBJ2-4; unclear D gene. Trimming removed 4 bases at V and 0 bases at J, with 13 bases between. The CDR3 is 16 amino acids. The germline gives CDR1 SGHDN, CDR2 FVKESK. For the CDR3, the DNA is TGTGCCAGCAGCCGTTTTTCCGTGGGAGCCAAAAACATTCAGTACTTC. Translation: CASSRFSVGAKNIQYF.

V gene TRBV2 combines with J gene TRBJ2-5, with 8 nucleotides matching TRBD1. The V segment lost 6 bases and the J segment 3 bases; nucleotides outside the gene matches: 0. Germline CDR1 SNHLY, CDR2 FYNNEI. The CDR3 totals 12 residues. CDR3 region: CASRDREETQYF. CDR3 coding DNA: TGTGCCAGCAGGGACAGGGAAGAGACCCAGTACTTC.

The gene calls are TRBV25-1 and TRBJ1-1; D may be TRBD1 (5 bases). Deletions cut 2 bases from V and 4 bases from J, with 11 bases between. The V gene's germline CDR1 is MGHDK and CDR2 SYGVNS. This CDR3 has 14 amino acids. This chain's CDR3 is CASSEGGGVTEAFF. The CDR3 DNA sequence: TGTGCCAGCAGTGAAGGCGGGGGAGTCACTGAAGCTTTCTTT.

The chain is built from TRBV7-8 and TRBJ2-1, with 10 nucleotides matching TRBD2. This CDR3 region has 14 residues. With 6 bases clipped from V and 3 bases from J, the junction kept 2 bases outside the gene matches. Germline-derived CDR1 and CDR2 are SGHVS and FQNEAQ. CDR3: CASSRTSGYNEQFF. CDR3 nucleotide sequence: TGTGCCAGCAGTCGGACTAGCGGCTACAATGAGCAGTTCTTC.